The sequence of this T cell receptor beta chain was determined in a study of blood T cell repertoires in COVID-19. Whole-study context: Acute and convalescent COVID-19 specimens originated in the United States, Italy and Spain.

Method: immunoSEQ multiplex PCR; TCRdb's copy keeps in-frame clones and lacks some. Here the sample spans about 210,000 clones, roughly 88% being singletons. CDR1 and CDR2 (germline): SGHTA, FQGTGA. CDR3 length: 13 residues. Trimming took 5 bases from V and 10 from J, leaving 15 bases between them. Sequencing used peripheral blood. The rearrangement links TRBV7-3 to TRBJ2-1; TRBD1 is a possible D gene (5 bases). This TCR was recovered from a man between 50 and 59 years old with active or convalescent COVID-19. This CDR3 reads CASSRYRREEQFF. The CDR3 region has the DNA TGTGCCAGCAGCCGATACAGGAGAGAAGAGCAGTTCTTC.